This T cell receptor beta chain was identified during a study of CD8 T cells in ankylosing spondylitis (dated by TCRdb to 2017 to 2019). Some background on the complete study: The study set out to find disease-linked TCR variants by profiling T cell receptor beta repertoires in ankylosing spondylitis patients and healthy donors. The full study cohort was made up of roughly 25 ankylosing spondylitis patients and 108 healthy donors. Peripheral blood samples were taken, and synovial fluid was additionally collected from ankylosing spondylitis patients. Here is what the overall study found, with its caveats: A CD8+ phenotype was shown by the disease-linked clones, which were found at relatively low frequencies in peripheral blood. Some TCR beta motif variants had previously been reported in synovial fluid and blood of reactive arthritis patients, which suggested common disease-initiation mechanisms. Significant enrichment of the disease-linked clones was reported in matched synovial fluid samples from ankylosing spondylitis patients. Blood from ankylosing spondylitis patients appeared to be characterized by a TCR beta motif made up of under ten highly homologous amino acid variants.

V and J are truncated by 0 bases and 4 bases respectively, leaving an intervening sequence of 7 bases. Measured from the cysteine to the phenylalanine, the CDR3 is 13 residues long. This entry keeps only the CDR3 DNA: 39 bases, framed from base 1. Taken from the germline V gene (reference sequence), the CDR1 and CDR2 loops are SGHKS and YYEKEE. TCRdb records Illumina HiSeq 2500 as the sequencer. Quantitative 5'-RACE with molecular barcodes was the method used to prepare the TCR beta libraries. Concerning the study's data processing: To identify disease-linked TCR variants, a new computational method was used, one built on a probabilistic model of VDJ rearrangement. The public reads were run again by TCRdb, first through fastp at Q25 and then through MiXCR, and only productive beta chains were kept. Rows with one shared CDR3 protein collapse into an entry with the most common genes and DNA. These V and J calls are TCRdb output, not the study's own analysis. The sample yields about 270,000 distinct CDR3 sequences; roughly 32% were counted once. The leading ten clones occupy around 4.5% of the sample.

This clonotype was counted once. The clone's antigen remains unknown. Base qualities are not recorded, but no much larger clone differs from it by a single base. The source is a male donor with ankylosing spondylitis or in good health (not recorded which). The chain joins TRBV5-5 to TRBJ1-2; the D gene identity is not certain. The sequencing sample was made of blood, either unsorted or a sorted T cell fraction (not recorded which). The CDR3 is CASSLEQTYGYTF. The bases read TGTGCCAGCAGCTTGGAACAGACCTATGGCTACACCTTC.